The rows below give T cell receptor beta chains drawn from one sample of a study of blood T cell repertoires in COVID-19. The data were produced by immunoSEQ multiplex PCR, yet TCRdb's version contains in-frame clones alone and is incomplete. The table includes fewer than 250,000 clones, just under 85% detected once. Sample: peripheral blood. Source of these receptors: a woman aged 60-70 years with active or convalescent COVID-19. The CDR3 runs from the conserved cysteine through the conserved F or W. Each record gives: clone size, V gene, J gene, D gene, CDR3 protein, CDR3 DNA. D genes are given only for firm matches. Clone size is given for some rows only: seen once, a few or many times, or a class if the clone is expanded.

>-|TRBV6-5|TRBJ1-5|-
CASNLPGDQPQHF
TGTGCCAGCAATCTCCCCGGGGATCAGCCCCAGCATTTT
>-|TRBV11-3|TRBJ2-2|TRBD1
CASSLATGGGGELFF
TGTGCCAGCAGCTTAGCCACAGGGGGAGGCGGGGAGCTGTTTTTT
>-|TRBV7-9|TRBJ2-1|-
CASSLVDRHNEQFF
TGTGCCAGCAGCTTAGTAGACAGGCACAATGAGCAGTTCTTC
>-|TRBV28|TRBJ2-5|TRBD2
CASRRRLAGGWETQYF
TGTGCCAGCAGGCGAAGACTAGCGGGGGGGTGGGAGACCCAGTACTTC
>-|TRBV9|TRBJ1-4|-
CASSPLQGGEKLFF
TGTGCCAGCAGCCCCCTTCAGGGTGGGGAAAAACTGTTTTTT
>-|TRBV7-2|TRBJ2-3|TRBD2
CASSIIAGARDTQYF
TGTGCCAGCAGCATTATAGCGGGAGCGAGAGATACGCAGTATTTT
>-|TRBV10-3|TRBJ1-4|-
CAISEQTATNEKLFF
TGTGCCATCAGTGAGCAAACAGCAACTAATGAAAAACTGTTTTTT
>-|TRBV4-1|TRBJ1-1|TRBD1
CASSQDRVPEAFF
TGCGCCAGCAGCCAGGACAGGGTCCCTGAAGCTTTCTTT
>-|TRBV5-1|TRBJ2-3|-
CASSPTLWSDTQYF
TGCGCCAGCAGCCCTACTCTATGGTCGGATACGCAGTATTTT
>-|TRBV5-1|TRBJ2-5|TRBD1
CASSWGQGPETQYF
TGCGCCAGCAGCTGGGGACAGGGTCCAGAGACCCAGTACTTC
>-|TRBV10-2|TRBJ1-3|-
CASSESGLGRSGNTIYF
TGCGCCAGCAGTGAGTCCGGATTGGGGAGGTCCGGAAACACCATATATTTT
>-|TRBV3-1/TRBV3-2|TRBJ2-3|-
CASSQEYAESTDTQYF
TGTGCCAGCAGCCAAGAGTACGCGGAGAGCACAGATACGCAGTATTTT
>-|TRBV7-2|TRBJ1-2|-
CASSPQTAFYGYTF
TGTGCCAGCAGCCCCCAGACAGCCTTCTATGGCTACACCTTC
>-|TRBV7-2|TRBJ1-2|-
CASSVQLGGVNGYTF
TGTGCCAGCAGCGTACAGCTAGGGGGGGTGAATGGCTACACCTTC
>few|TRBV15|TRBJ1-4|-
CATSREPRGATNEKLFF
TGTGCCACCAGCAGAGAGCCCCGTGGAGCAACTAATGAAAAACTGTTTTTT
>-|TRBV6-5|TRBJ2-7|-
CASSKSPGDYEQYF
TGTGCCAGCAGTAAATCTCCAGGGGACTACGAGCAGTACTTC
>once|TRBV28|TRBJ1-1|-
CASSPMGGTEAFF
TGTGCCAGCAGCCCCATGGGGGGAACTGAAGCTTTCTTT
>few|TRBV7-3|TRBJ2-3|-
CASSLTTGGDTQYF
TGTGCCAGCAGCTTAACGACGGGTGGAGATACGCAGTATTTT
>-|TRBV24-1|TRBJ2-5|TRBD2
CATSESSGTQETQYF
TGTGCCACCAGTGAGTCTAGCGGGACCCAAGAGACCCAGTACTTC
>-|TRBV6-5|TRBJ2-1|-
CASSYAGSYNEQFF
TGTGCCAGCAGCTATGCGGGGTCGTACAATGAGCAGTTCTTC
>-|TRBV3-1/TRBV3-2|TRBJ1-5|TRBD1
CASSRTGDNQPQHF
TGTGCCAGCAGCAGAACAGGGGACAATCAGCCCCAGCATTTT
>-|TRBV25-1|TRBJ1-2|TRBD1
CASSAPPGQGNYGYTF
TGTGCCAGCAGCGCCCCTCCGGGACAGGGGAACTATGGCTACACCTTC
>-|TRBV6-1|TRBJ2-1|TRBD2
CASSKGLDYNEQFF
TGTGCCAGCAGTAAAGGACTAGACTACAATGAGCAGTTCTTC
>-|TRBV7-8|TRBJ2-5|-
CASTPSQETQYF
TGTGCCAGCACCCCGAGCCAAGAGACCCAGTACTTC
>once|TRBV28|TRBJ1-1|-
CASSFKGEGTEAFF
TGTGCCAGCAGTTTTAAGGGAGAAGGCACTGAAGCTTTCTTT
>-|TRBV30|TRBJ2-3|-
CAWSFRGGDTQYF
TGTGCCTGGAGTTTCAGGGGCGGAGATACGCAGTATTTT
>-|TRBV2|TRBJ2-1|TRBD1
CASSEGQGEYNEQFF
TGTGCCAGCAGTGAAGGGCAGGGGGAATACAATGAGCAGTTCTTC
>-|TRBV4-1|TRBJ2-3|TRBD2
CASSQDRRLAGGGVTQYF
TGCGCCAGCAGCCAAGATCGGAGGCTAGCGGGGGGAGGGGTTACGCAGTATTTT
>-|TRBV5-4|TRBJ2-3|TRBD2
CASSLVSGGDTDTQYF
TGTGCCAGCAGCTTGGTTAGCGGGGGGGACACAGATACGCAGTATTTT
>-|TRBV5-4|TRBJ2-1|TRBD2
CASSIGGGRVYNEQFF
TGTGCCAGCAGTATAGGTGGCGGGAGAGTATACAATGAGCAGTTCTTC
>-|TRBV24-1|TRBJ1-2|-
CATSDPTRPGGYTF
TGTGCCACCAGTGACCCGACACGCCCGGGGGGCTACACCTTC
>-|TRBV9|TRBJ1-1|-
CASSVVPDSNTEAFF
TGTGCCAGCAGCGTAGTTCCGGACTCGAACACTGAAGCTTTCTTT
>-|TRBV2|TRBJ2-1|-
CASSEARSREQFF
TGTGCCAGCAGTGAAGCGAGATCAAGAGAGCAGTTCTTC
>few|TRBV28|TRBJ2-1|TRBD2
CASSLLTGGIPNEQFF
TGTGCCAGCAGTTTATTGACCGGGGGGATCCCCAATGAGCAGTTCTTC
>-|TRBV19|TRBJ1-4|-
CASSNPTAGYNEKLFF
TGTGCCAGTAGTAACCCAACGGCGGGGTATAATGAAAAACTGTTTTTT
>-|TRBV7-2|TRBJ1-6|TRBD1
CASSLAGQPNSPLHF
TGTGCCAGCAGCTTAGCGGGACAGCCAAATTCACCCCTCCACTTT
>-|TRBV24-1|TRBJ1-2|-
CATSDLLTGYHYGYTF
TGTGCCACCAGTGATTTGTTGACGGGGTACCACTATGGCTACACCTTC
>-|TRBV19|TRBJ2-3|-
CASSLDKRTDTQYF
TGTGCCAGTAGTCTTGACAAGCGCACAGATACGCAGTATTTT
>-|TRBV7-9|TRBJ1-1|-
CASSFTDRPEAFF
TGTGCCAGCAGCTTTACCGACAGACCTGAAGCTTTCTTT
>once|TRBV5-1|TRBJ1-1|TRBD1
CASSLGTGDTEAFF
TGCGCCAGCAGCTTGGGGACAGGGGACACTGAAGCTTTCTTT
>few|TRBV3-1/TRBV3-2|TRBJ1-6|TRBD1
CASSQGDRGRTFGSPLHF
TGTGCCAGCAGCCAAGGGGACAGGGGGCGAACATTTGGATCACCCCTCCACTTT
>-|TRBV11-3|TRBJ1-2|-
CASSLEGRQGHYGYTF
TGTGCCAGCAGCTTAGAAGGGCGTCAGGGGCACTATGGCTACACCTTC
>-|TRBV5-1|TRBJ2-3|TRBD2
CASSKLASDTQYF
TGCGCCAGCAGCAAACTAGCGTCAGATACGCAGTATTTT
>-|TRBV7-6|TRBJ1-5|-
CASSYGGGQPQHF
TGTGCCAGCAGCTACGGGGGGGGTCAGCCCCAGCATTTT
>-|TRBV12-5|TRBJ1-1|-
CASGKTGIPNSHTEAFF
TGTGCTAGTGGGAAAACGGGGATACCGAATTCGCACACTGAAGCTTTCTTT
>-|TRBV4-1|TRBJ2-2|TRBD2
CASSQEGLAVTGELFF
TGCGCCAGCAGCCAAGAAGGCCTAGCGGTCACCGGGGAGCTGTTTTTT
>-|TRBV3-1/TRBV3-2|TRBJ1-2|-
CASSRTYRDGYTF
TGTGCCAGCAGCCGCACATACAGGGATGGCTACACCTTC
>-|TRBV10-3|TRBJ2-5|TRBD1
CAISAGQQETQYF
TGTGCCATCAGTGCGGGACAGCAAGAGACCCAGTACTTC
>-|TRBV5-1|TRBJ2-1|TRBD1
CASSSRWGQGKNEQFF
TGCGCCAGCAGCTCCCGATGGGGACAGGGTAAGAATGAGCAGTTCTTC
>-|TRBV4-1|TRBJ1-2|-
CASSQLFGGSYGYTF
TGCGCCAGCAGCCAATTATTCGGGGGGTCGTATGGCTACACCTTC
>-|TRBV5-4|TRBJ2-4|TRBD1
CASSSDRATKNIQYF
TGTGCCAGCAGCTCGGACAGGGCTACCAAAAACATTCAGTACTTC
>-|TRBV6-1|TRBJ2-1|-
CASSDGATVYNEQFF
TGTGCCAGCAGTGATGGTGCTACCGTCTACAATGAGCAGTTCTTC
>-|TRBV5-1|TRBJ2-5|-
CASSRGLTETQYF
TGCGCCAGCAGCCGGGGACTTACAGAGACCCAGTACTTC
>-|TRBV7-6|TRBJ2-1|-
CASSLAAGTYNEQFF
TGTGCCAGCAGCTTAGCGGCGGGAACGTACAATGAGCAGTTCTTC
>-|TRBV5-4|TRBJ1-1|TRBD1
CASSLPQGMGMNTEAFF
TGTGCCAGCAGCTTGCCACAGGGGATGGGCATGAACACTGAAGCTTTCTTT
>-|TRBV5-6|TRBJ1-6|-
CASSLGDNSPLHF
TGTGCCAGCAGCTTAGGGGATAATTCACCCCTCCACTTT
>-|TRBV7-2|TRBJ1-1|-
CASSLDFREPTEAFF
TGTGCCAGCAGCTTAGATTTCCGGGAACCCACTGAAGCTTTCTTT
>-|TRBV9|TRBJ2-3|TRBD2
CASSLTSGVDTQYF
TGTGCCAGCAGCTTGACTAGCGGGGTAGATACGCAGTATTTT
>-|TRBV11-2|TRBJ2-3|-
CASSFLVAVDTQYF
TGTGCCAGCAGCTTCTTGGTGGCGGTAGATACGCAGTATTTT
>-|TRBV14|TRBJ2-7|TRBD1
CASSKIDRVHEQYF
TGTGCCAGCAGCAAGATTGACAGGGTCCACGAGCAGTACTTC